Detailed here is one TCR beta chain. This entry comes from a study of blood T cell repertoires in COVID-19. Libraries were prepared by immunoSEQ multiplex PCR; TCRdb keeps only in-frame clonotypes and omits some of them. The sample shows about 160,000 clones, 80% of them seen only once. The sequencing sample was made of PBMCs or T cells enriched from blood (not recorded which). The source is a woman in her sixties who had recovered from COVID-19.

The CDR3 region has the DNA TGTGCCACCAGTGATTTATATAGCAATCAGCCCCAGCATTTT. Its translation is CATSDLYSNQPQHF. V usage is TRBV24-1 and J usage is TRBJ1-5; unclear D gene. The germline V gene encodes CDR1 KGHDR and CDR2 SFDVKD. The CDR3 extends over 14 amino acids. V lost 1 base and J 0 bases, leaving 3 bases between the germline ends.